The present T cell receptor (beta chain) was sequenced within a study of a mutant IDH1 vaccine in newly diagnosed glioma. Whole-study context: Vaccines were first given 4-6 weeks after radiotherapy alone, or with temozolomide cycles. Treated patients, roughly 62% male and roughly 38% female, averaged approximately 40 years of age. Most had both radiotherapy and temozolomide beforehand; others had only one. Study-wide points: Seemingly, top peripheral T cell clonotype changes bore no relation to pseudoprogression.

TCRdb keeps only in-frame clones here, not all; method: immunoSEQ multiplex PCR. The table lists about 26,000 clones, around four fifths of them singletons. Time point described: week 35, safety follow-up. The content of each vaccine dose was 300 ug of mutant IDH1 20-mer peptide, and topical imiquimod accompanied it. Concerning this clone itself: As yet, its antigen is unknown.

The CDR3 has 16 amino acids. V shed 0 bases and J shed 2 bases, with 15 bases lying between them. In germline, CDR1 is SGHKS, CDR2 YYEKEE (reference sequence). This material consisted of PBMCs, taken from a glioma patient whose treatment included an IDH1 peptide vaccine. This TCR derives from a man aged 30-40 years with glioma. The chain joins TRBV5-5 to TRBJ2-7; possible D gene TRBD2, 5 bases. CDR3 residues: CASSLGLSGSTYEQYF. The CDR3, as DNA: TGTGCCAGCAGCTTGGGTCTGTCGGGATCGACCTACGAGCAGTACTTC.